These 8 T cell receptor beta chains share one sample of origin, sequenced in a study of blood T cell repertoires in COVID-19. Libraries were prepared by immunoSEQ multiplex PCR; TCRdb keeps only in-frame clonotypes and omits some of them. The sample lists fewer than 350,000 clones; 89% were seen once. Sequencing was performed on PBMCs or T cells enriched from blood (not recorded which). All receptors derive from a man aged 55 to 69 who had recovered from COVID-19.

Only one count was recorded for this clone. The V call is TRBV5-1, the J call TRBJ2-7; 11 positions match TRBD2. Trimming took 7 bases from V and 7 from J; bases not matched to a gene: 10. The V gene's germline CDR1 is SGHRS and CDR2 YFSETQ. The length of the CDR3 is 14 residues. In nucleotides, the CDR3 is TGCGCCAGCTGTATCACTAGCGGGGGTCTAGAGCAGTACTTC. It translates to CASCITSGGLEQYF.

This clone was counted between two and nine times. The chain employs TRBV5-1 and TRBJ2-1; the match to TRBD2 covers 8 bases. Trimming at V came to 1 base and at J to 1 base, leaving 4 bases not matched to a gene. CDR1 and CDR2 from the germline V gene are SGHRS and YFSETQ. The length of the CDR3 is 16 residues. CDR3 sequence reads: CASSLTSGASYNEQFF. The CDR3 DNA reads as TGCGCCAGCAGCTTGACTAGCGGAGCTTCCTACAATGAGCAGTTCTTC.

This clone occurred a few times. This sample also contains other DNA sequences that code for the same CDR3. The chain is built from TRBV2 and TRBJ1-5; perhaps TRBD1 as D (6 bases). The germline V gene has CDR1 SNHLY and CDR2 FYNNEI. CDR3 length: 15 residues. With 1 base removed from V and 0 bases from J, the gap between germline ends came to 7 bases. CDR3 loop: CASSEGTVSNQPQHF. For the CDR3, the DNA is TGTGCCAGCAGTGAAGGGACAGTTAGCAATCAGCCCCAGCATTTT.

The genes are TRBV7-3 and TRBJ2-2; 9 bases are a match to TRBD1. Trimming removed 6 bases from V and 4 bases from J; junction bases left unmatched: 6. This CDR3 has 15 amino acids. Germline V gives CDR1 SGHTA, CDR2 FQGTGA. The DNA of the CDR3 is TGTGCCAGCAGTTTCGGGACAGGGTTCACCGGGGAGCTGTTTTTT. This translates into CASSFGTGFTGELFF.

This chain connects TRBV19 to TRBJ2-2; a weak D match, TRBD1 (7 bases). V was trimmed by 3 bases and J by 5 bases, leaving 10 bases between them. CDR1 LNHDA and CDR2 SQIVND come from the germline V gene (reference sequence). The CDR3 totals 14 residues. The CDR3 loop reads CASSMPGGTGELFF. CDR3 nucleotides: TGTGCCAGTAGTATGCCAGGGGGGACCGGGGAGCTGTTTTTT.

The V call is TRBV5-6, the J call TRBJ2-7; 7 bases align to TRBD1. Germline V gene lookup returns CDR1 SGHDT and CDR2 YYEEEE. The J segment lost 6 bases and the V segment lost 0 bases, leaving 12 bases of the junction unmatched. The CDR3 covers 16 residues. The chain's CDR3 is CASSLAQLTGYFEQYF. DNA of the CDR3: TGTGCCAGCAGCTTGGCCCAGCTGACAGGGTACTTCGAGCAGTACTTC.

V is TRBV9 and J is TRBJ2-7; D remains unclear. V was trimmed by 3 bases and J by 2 bases, leaving 15 bases between them. Germline V gene sequence: CDR1 SGDLS, CDR2 YYNGEE. The CDR3 extends over 15 amino acids. In DNA, the CDR3 is TGTGCCAGCAGCGCCACCGGTCGCTCGGCCTACGAGCAGTACTTC. Its protein is CASSATGRSAYEQYF.

The CDR3: CASSRTPSPDNEQFF. CDR3 sequence (DNA): TGTGCCAGCAGCCGGACTCCGAGTCCTGACAATGAGCAGTTCTTC. The chain joins TRBV7-3 to TRBJ2-1; tentative D call: TRBD2 (5 bases). Trimming shortened V by 5 bases and J by 5 bases, and 16 bases separated the two germline ends. There are 15 residues in the CDR3. Germline CDR1 reads SGHTA; CDR2 reads FQGTGA.